The rows below give T cell receptor beta chains drawn from one sample of a study of radiotherapy plus CTLA-4 blockade in lung cancer. Data came from immunoSEQ multiplex PCR; TCRdb stores just in-frame clones and leaves some out. The sample shows roughly 50,000 clones, approximately 80% of them seen only once. Material: peripheral blood, obtained from a patient treated with radiotherapy plus ipilimumab. The receptors derive from a human donor with non-small cell lung cancer who had a partial response to radiotherapy plus ipilimumab. The CDR3 runs from the conserved cysteine through the conserved F or W. The order of the fields is D gene, clone size, V gene, J gene, CDR3 protein, CDR3 DNA. D genes are given only for firm matches. The size entry is marked missing in some rows and otherwise reads once, few, many or a size class.

d_call: .; clone_size: .; v_call: TRBV5-5; j_call: TRBJ2-3; cdr3_aa: CASSRDWGNSDTQYF; cdr3_nt: TGTGCCAGCAGCCGGGACTGGGGAAATTCAGATACGCAGTATTTT
d_call: .; clone_size: .; v_call: TRBV19; j_call: TRBJ2-2; cdr3_aa: CASSPGTGELFF; cdr3_nt: TGTGCCAGTAGTCCCGGCACCGGGGAGCTGTTTTTT
d_call: .; clone_size: .; v_call: TRBV7-6; j_call: TRBJ2-7; cdr3_aa: CASSTGSGYLYEQYF; cdr3_nt: TGTGCCAGCAGCACCGGGTCGGGATACCTCTACGAGCAGTACTTC
d_call: TRBD2; clone_size: .; v_call: TRBV2; j_call: TRBJ2-5; cdr3_aa: CASRLAGDEETQYF; cdr3_nt: TGTGCCAGCAGATTAGCGGGGGACGAGGAGACCCAGTACTTC
d_call: .; clone_size: .; v_call: TRBV5-1; j_call: TRBJ2-1; cdr3_aa: CASSRGGATYNEQFF; cdr3_nt: TGCGCCAGCAGCCGCGGCGGGGCCACCTACAATGAGCAGTTCTTC
d_call: TRBD1; clone_size: .; v_call: TRBV14; j_call: TRBJ1-6; cdr3_aa: CASSQEAGGGSPLHF; cdr3_nt: TGTGCCAGCAGCCAAGAGGCAGGGGGCGGGTCACCCCTCCACTTT
d_call: TRBD1; clone_size: .; v_call: TRBV5-4; j_call: TRBJ2-7; cdr3_aa: CASSLAGQGSYEQYF; cdr3_nt: TGTGCCAGCAGCTTGGCGGGACAGGGAAGCTACGAGCAGTACTTC
d_call: TRBD1; clone_size: .; v_call: TRBV28; j_call: TRBJ1-6; cdr3_aa: CASSLGQFSYNSPLHF; cdr3_nt: TGTGCCAGCAGTTTGGGACAGTTCTCCTATAATTCACCCCTCCACTTT
d_call: TRBD1; clone_size: few; v_call: TRBV19; j_call: TRBJ1-6; cdr3_aa: CASRLSGTELSNSPLHF; cdr3_nt: TGTGCCAGCCGACTATCCGGGACAGAGCTTTCGAATTCACCCCTCCACTTT
d_call: TRBD2; clone_size: .; v_call: TRBV6-5; j_call: TRBJ2-3; cdr3_aa: CASSYSNLGGSDTQYF; cdr3_nt: TGTGCCAGCAGTTACTCGAATCTGGGGGGGTCAGATACGCAGTATTTT
d_call: TRBD1; clone_size: .; v_call: TRBV19; j_call: TRBJ2-7; cdr3_aa: CASSGAGGSYEQYF; cdr3_nt: TGTGCCAGTAGTGGGGCAGGGGGCTCCTACGAGCAGTACTTC
d_call: .; clone_size: .; v_call: TRBV18; j_call: TRBJ2-3; cdr3_aa: CASSPSADTQYF; cdr3_nt: TGTGCCAGCTCACCATCAGCAGATACGCAGTATTTT
d_call: TRBD1; clone_size: few; v_call: TRBV4-1; j_call: TRBJ1-6; cdr3_aa: CASSLGQESPLHF; cdr3_nt: TGCGCCAGCAGCCTAGGACAGGAATCACCCCTCCACTTT
d_call: TRBD1; clone_size: .; v_call: TRBV7-2; j_call: TRBJ1-5; cdr3_aa: CASSSGTGNQPQHF; cdr3_nt: TGTGCCAGCAGCTCCGGGACAGGCAATCAGCCCCAGCATTTT
d_call: TRBD1; clone_size: .; v_call: TRBV11-3; j_call: TRBJ1-1; cdr3_aa: CASKGQGATEAFF; cdr3_nt: TGTGCCAGCAAGGGACAGGGGGCGACTGAAGCTTTCTTT
d_call: TRBD1; clone_size: .; v_call: TRBV9; j_call: TRBJ1-1; cdr3_aa: CASSPIGQGLEAFF; cdr3_nt: TGTGCCAGCAGCCCAATAGGACAGGGCCTTGAAGCTTTCTTT
d_call: TRBD1; clone_size: .; v_call: TRBV11-2; j_call: TRBJ2-7; cdr3_aa: CASSQTGHEQYF; cdr3_nt: TGTGCCAGCAGCCAGACAGGGCACGAGCAGTACTTC
d_call: .; clone_size: .; v_call: TRBV5-1; j_call: TRBJ1-4; cdr3_aa: CASRTGKDAYDNEKLFF; cdr3_nt: TGCGCCAGCAGAACAGGGAAGGATGCATACGATAATGAAAAACTGTTTTTT
d_call: .; clone_size: .; v_call: TRBV7-2; j_call: TRBJ1-1; cdr3_aa: CASSTPTGRNTEAFF; cdr3_nt: TGTGCCAGCAGCACACCTACAGGGAGGAACACTGAAGCTTTCTTT
d_call: TRBD1; clone_size: .; v_call: TRBV4-1; j_call: TRBJ1-1; cdr3_aa: CASSQDRSTGPMNTEAFF; cdr3_nt: TGCGCCAGCAGCCAAGATAGATCGACAGGGCCCATGAACACTGAAGCTTTCTTT
d_call: TRBD2; clone_size: .; v_call: TRBV9; j_call: TRBJ2-7; cdr3_aa: CASSPGTSGGAVYEQYF; cdr3_nt: TGTGCCAGCAGCCCCGGGACTAGCGGGGGGGCCGTTTACGAGCAGTACTTC
d_call: TRBD2; clone_size: .; v_call: TRBV11-2; j_call: TRBJ2-2; cdr3_aa: CASSPLAGGRYGELFF; cdr3_nt: TGTGCCAGCAGCCCCCTAGCGGGGGGGCGTTACGGGGAGCTGTTTTTT
d_call: .; clone_size: few; v_call: TRBV10-3; j_call: TRBJ2-3; cdr3_aa: CAISDGQGPDTQYF; cdr3_nt: TGTGCCATCAGTGATGGGCAGGGCCCAGATACGCAGTATTTT
d_call: .; clone_size: .; v_call: TRBV6-6; j_call: TRBJ1-1; cdr3_aa: CASSYGRTENTEAFF; cdr3_nt: TGTGCCAGCAGTTACGGGAGGACGGAAAACACTGAAGCTTTCTTT
d_call: .; clone_size: few; v_call: TRBV5-1; j_call: TRBJ2-1; cdr3_aa: CASSLIRESYNEQFF; cdr3_nt: TGCGCCAGCAGCTTGATAAGGGAGTCCTACAATGAGCAGTTCTTC
d_call: TRBD1; clone_size: .; v_call: TRBV5-1; j_call: TRBJ2-1; cdr3_aa: CASSMPGQTYNEQFF; cdr3_nt: TGCGCCAGCAGCATGCCGGGACAGACCTACAATGAGCAGTTCTTC
d_call: .; clone_size: once; v_call: TRBV4-2; j_call: TRBJ1-1; cdr3_aa: CASSQEVANTEAFF; cdr3_nt: TGTGCCAGCAGCCAAGAGGTAGCGAACACTGAAGCTTTCTTT
d_call: TRBD1; clone_size: few; v_call: TRBV29-1; j_call: TRBJ1-1; cdr3_aa: CSVRTGGVTEAFF; cdr3_nt: TGCAGCGTACGTACAGGGGGGGTTACTGAAGCTTTCTTT
d_call: TRBD1; clone_size: once; v_call: TRBV6-6; j_call: TRBJ1-2; cdr3_aa: CASRAGGVNYGYTF; cdr3_nt: TGTGCCAGCAGGGCAGGGGGTGTAAACTATGGCTACACCTTC
d_call: TRBD1; clone_size: .; v_call: TRBV10-1; j_call: TRBJ1-1; cdr3_aa: CASRARTGGNTEAFF; cdr3_nt: TGCGCCAGCAGAGCTAGGACAGGAGGGAACACTGAAGCTTTCTTT
d_call: .; clone_size: .; v_call: TRBV5-8; j_call: TRBJ2-5; cdr3_aa: CASSGAARQETQYF; cdr3_nt: TGTGCCAGCAGCGGGGCCGCCCGGCAAGAGACCCAGTACTTC
d_call: TRBD2; clone_size: .; v_call: TRBV9; j_call: TRBJ2-2; cdr3_aa: CASSVGLAGNTGELFF; cdr3_nt: TGTGCCAGCAGCGTAGGGCTAGCGGGTAACACCGGGGAGCTGTTTTTT
d_call: TRBD2; clone_size: few; v_call: TRBV4-3; j_call: TRBJ2-1; cdr3_aa: CASSQGSGDYNEQFF; cdr3_nt: TGCGCCAGCAGCCAAGGTAGCGGGGATTACAATGAGCAGTTCTTC
d_call: TRBD1; clone_size: .; v_call: TRBV15; j_call: TRBJ2-7; cdr3_aa: CATSRDRRGPVYEQYF; cdr3_nt: TGTGCCACCAGCAGAGATAGAAGGGGGCCGGTCTACGAGCAGTACTTC
d_call: TRBD1; clone_size: few; v_call: TRBV6-1; j_call: TRBJ1-2; cdr3_aa: CATRFGDRGRRGYTF; cdr3_nt: TGTGCCACACGGTTTGGGGACAGGGGTCGCCGTGGCTACACCTTC
d_call: .; clone_size: few; v_call: TRBV2; j_call: TRBJ1-5; cdr3_aa: CASSVGDLWNQPQHF; cdr3_nt: TGTGCCAGCAGCGTAGGAGACCTTTGGAATCAGCCCCAGCATTTT